This T cell receptor (beta chain) was identified during a study of CD8 T cells in Susac syndrome. Germline V gene lookup returns CDR1 GTSNPN and CDR2 SVGIG (reference sequence). The V gene end was trimmed by 2 bases and the J gene end by 4 bases; junction bases not matched to a gene: 4. The CDR3 sequence is 14 residues long. TCR beta sequencing was performed on blood CD8+ and CD4+ T cells. RNA amounts of roughly 0.45 to 1 ug underwent reverse transcription with random hexamers. A multiplex approach, immunoSEQ multiplex PCR, amplified TCR beta CDR3 across 54 Vbeta and 13 Jbeta. TCRdb itself ran the immunoSEQ multiplex PCR reads through MiXCR, one entry per CDR3 protein. The sample lists 200,000 or so distinct CDR3 sequences, approximately 96% occurring once.

The sequenced sample consisted of CD4+ T cells from PBMCs. This TCR was sampled from a human donor with multiple sclerosis. The rearrangement uses TRBV30 and TRBJ2-5; 10 nucleotides match TRBD2. CDR3 bases: TGTGCCTGGAGTAAAGTAGCGGGGGGAGAGACCCAGTACTTC. Its protein is CAWSKVAGGETQYF.